The 18 T cell receptor beta chains below were found in one sample sequenced in a study of blood T cell repertoires in COVID-19. Using immunoSEQ multiplex PCR, the repertoire was profiled, and TCRdb retains in-frame clones only, with some absent. Of around 340,000 clones listed, approximately 82% are singletons. Sequenced sample: peripheral blood. The source of these receptors is a man younger than 45 with active or convalescent COVID-19.

The chain uses TRBV6-5 and TRBJ2-5; D is possibly TRBD2 (5 bases). Trimming removed 6 bases at V and 4 bases at J, with 9 bases between. CDR1 and CDR2 from the germline V gene are MNHEY and SVGAGI. This CDR3 is built from 12 residues. Here the CDR3 reads CASSRRLETQYF. CDR3 sequence (DNA): TGTGCCAGCAGCCGGAGGTTAGAGACCCAGTACTTC.

The chain recombines TRBV28 with TRBJ2-7; D gene unclear. CDR1 is MDHEN, CDR2 SYDVKM, per germline. Deletions cut 6 bases from V and 8 bases from J, with 14 bases between. The CDR3 loop spans 12 amino acids. The chain's CDR3 is CASSEPPGKQYF. The CDR3 nucleotides read TGTGCCAGCAGCGAACCCCCCGGTAAGCAGTACTTC. Full variable domain (rest looked up from reference TRBV28 and TRBJ2-7): DVKVTQSSRYLVKRTGEKVFLECVQDMDHENMFWYRQDPGLGLRLIYFSYDVKMKEKGDIPEGYSVSREKKERFSLILESASTNQTSMYLCASSEPPGKQYFGPGTRLTVT.

Comments on this clone: At the DNA level, this CDR3 is encoded by other sequences in the same sample as well. The CDR3 sequence is CASSLGQLSYEQYF. The CDR3 nucleotides are TGTGCCAGCAGCTTAGGACAGCTGAGCTACGAGCAGTACTTC. This chain links TRBV7-8 with TRBJ2-7, with D tentatively TRBD1 (5 bases). The V and J ends lost 1 base and 3 bases respectively, with 10 bases between them. The germline V gene encodes CDR1 SGHVS and CDR2 FQNEAQ. The CDR3 is made up of 14 amino acids.

With regard to this clone: Other DNA sequences of this sample code for an identical CDR3. J is TRBJ1-2 and V is TRBV29-1; D call uncertain. The CDR3 has 11 residues. The V gene lost 3 bases and the J gene lost 4 bases, with 6 bases spanning the gap. Germline assignment: CDR1 SQVTM and CDR2 ANQGSEA. This CDR3 reads CSVDRGYGYTF. The CDR3 nucleotides are TGCAGCGTTGATCGGGGCTATGGCTACACCTTC.

The V gene is TRBV12-5, the J gene TRBJ1-6; 8 positions agree with TRBD1. This CDR3 region has 15 residues. Per the germline V gene, CDR1 is LGHNT and CDR2 is FRNRAP. The trim removed 7 bases at V and 5 bases at J, leaving 7 bases unmatched. CDR3 in DNA: TGTGCTAGTGCGCTAGGACAGGGTAATAATTCACCCCTCCACTTT. It translates to CASALGQGNNSPLHF.

This chain uses TRBV7-9 with TRBJ1-4; 7 nucleotides align to TRBD1. The V gene's germline CDR1 is SEHNR and CDR2 FQNEAQ (reference sequence). The CDR3 length is 16 residues. The J segment lost 7 bases and the V segment lost 0 bases, leaving 8 bases of the junction unmatched. This CDR3 is CASSLARTGGGEKLFF. The CDR3 DNA sequence: TGTGCCAGCAGCTTAGCCCGGACAGGAGGTGGTGAAAAACTGTTTTTT. The variable domain in full, with the rest retrieved from reference TRBV7-9 and TRBJ1-4, is DTGVSQNPRHKITKRGQNVTFRCDPISEHNRLYWYRQTLGQGPEFLTYFQNEAQLEKSRLLSDRFSAERPKGSFSTLEIQRTEQGDSAMYLCASSLARTGGGEKLFFGSGTQLSVL.

The rearrangement links TRBV27 to TRBJ2-1, with TRBD2 identical over 9 bases. Looked up from germline, CDR1 is MNHEY and CDR2 is SMNVEV (reference sequence). This CDR3 spans 16 amino acids. The V and J ends lost 2 bases and 8 bases, in that order; junction bases with no gene match: 10. CDR3 in amino acids: CASSLIAGGPDDEQFF. Written as DNA, the CDR3 is TGTGCCAGCAGTTTAATCGCGGGAGGGCCGGACGATGAGCAGTTCTTC.

The chain uses TRBV2 and TRBJ1-1, with 9 bases fitting TRBD1. CDR3 length equals 16 residues. Germline CDR1 reads SNHLY; CDR2 reads FYNNEI. V trimming: 2 bases; J trimming: 1 base; junction bases outside the gene matches: 5. CDR3 sequence reads: CASSELTGGSNTEAFF. In DNA form, the CDR3 reads TGTGCCAGCAGTGAATTGACAGGGGGTTCGAACACTGAAGCTTTCTTT.

This chain joins TRBV9 and TRBJ2-1; possibly TRBD1 for D (6 bases). Looked up from germline, CDR1 is SGDLS and CDR2 is YYNGEE. V gave up 0 bases and J gave up 0 bases, with 13 bases separating them. The CDR3 loop spans 17 amino acids. In DNA, the CDR3 is TGTGCCAGCAGCGTAGGGATTAGGGGGAGCTCCTACAATGAGCAGTTCTTC. Protein product: CASSVGIRGSSYNEQFF.

The chain is built from TRBV30 and TRBJ2-5, with 7 positions matching TRBD1. This CDR3 has 13 amino acids. In germline, CDR1 is GTSNPN, CDR2 SVGIG (reference sequence). Losses at the gene ends were 6 bases for V and 5 bases for J; bases not matched to a gene: 9. CDR3 region: CACTQGMIETQYF. The CDR3 DNA is TGTGCCTGTACACAGGGGATGATCGAGACCCAGTACTTC. Using reference TRBV30 and TRBJ2-5 for the parts outside the CDR3, the full variable domain is SQTIHQWPATLVQPVGSPLSLECTVEGTSNPNLYWYRQAAGRGLQLLFYSVGIGQISSEVPQNLSASRPQDRQFILSSKKLLLSDSGFYLCACTQGMIETQYFGPGTRLLVL.

This chain links TRBV30 with TRBJ2-3; possibly TRBD1 for D (7 bases). The V and J ends lost 3 bases and 3 bases respectively, with 25 bases between them. Germline V gene lookup returns CDR1 GTSNPN and CDR2 SVGIG (reference sequence). The CDR3 has 18 residues. In DNA, the CDR3 is TGTGCCTGGAGCCGGGGTTGGGGCAGGGGGGACTTAACAGATACGCAGTATTTT. The encoded protein is CAWSRGWGRGDLTDTQYF. The variable domain in full, with the rest retrieved from reference TRBV30 and TRBJ2-3, is SQTIHQWPATLVQPVGSPLSLECTVEGTSNPNLYWYRQAAGRGLQLLFYSVGIGQISSEVPQNLSASRPQDRQFILSSKKLLLSDSGFYLCAWSRGWGRGDLTDTQYFGPGTRLTVL.

At least ten counts were recorded for this clone. The sample carries other DNA sequences with the same CDR3. The chain links TRBV7-3 to TRBJ2-2; no firm D call. Trimming left V 1 base short and J 4 bases short, with 10 bases between. Germline values: CDR1 SGHTA, CDR2 FQGTGA. The CDR3 runs to 15 residues. In nucleotides, the CDR3 is TGTGCCAGCAGCTTAAGCCCGCCGGGCACCGGGGAGCTGTTTTTT. This encodes CASSLSPPGTGELFF. The entire variable domain, with the rest obtained from reference TRBV7-3 and TRBJ2-2, is as follows: GAGVSQTPSNKVTEKGKYVELRCDPISGHTALYWYRQSLGQGPEFLIYFQGTGAADDSGLPNDRFFAVRPEGSVSTLKIQRTERGDSAVYLCASSLSPPGTGELFFGEGSRLTVL.

This clone was seen a single time. The chain employs TRBV27 and TRBJ2-1, with D possibly being TRBD2 (6 bases). CDR3 length equals 13 residues. CDR1 and CDR2 from the germline V gene are MNHEY and SMNVEV (reference sequence). The CDR3 here is CGSRDGSYNEQFF. For the CDR3, the DNA is TGTGGCTCGCGGGACGGCTCCTACAATGAGCAGTTCTTC.

The chain recombines TRBV7-2 with TRBJ1-2; TRBD1 matches 10 bases. After removal of 1 base from V and 2 bases from J, the junction contained 1 base not matched to a gene. Germline CDR1 reads SGHTA; CDR2 reads FQGNSA. The CDR3 spans 15 residues. The CDR3 loop is CASSLGDRGNYGYTF. The CDR3 coding sequence is TGTGCCAGCAGCTTAGGGGACAGGGGCAACTATGGCTACACCTTC.

The rearrangement links TRBV29-1 to TRBJ1-4; D remains ambiguous. CDR1 is SQVTM and CDR2 is ANQGSEA in the germline V gene. The V end lost 0 bases, the J end lost 5 bases, and 13 bases lay between the germline ends. This CDR3 comprises 15 residues. CDR3 amino acids: CSVEDRQQANEKLFF. DNA for the CDR3: TGCAGCGTTGAAGATAGGCAGCAGGCAAATGAAAAACTGTTTTTT.

J is TRBJ1-1 and V is TRBV5-4, with a weak D call TRBD1 (5 bases). Germline CDR1 and CDR2: SGHNT and YYREEE (reference sequence). The V end was cut by 4 bases, the J end by 5 bases, with 15 bases between. The CDR3 sequence is 14 residues long. Here the CDR3 reads CASSQDPEGTEAFF. The CDR3 bases are TGTGCCAGCAGCCAGGACCCGGAGGGGACTGAAGCTTTCTTT.

V usage is TRBV5-4 and J usage is TRBJ2-1; 9 bases are a match to TRBD2. This CDR3 spans 17 amino acids. J gave up 1 base and V 4 bases, and 9 bases lay outside the gene matches. Germline loops: CDR1 SGHNT, CDR2 YYREEE (reference sequence). The CDR3 protein is CASSPRRSGRSYNEQFF. The CDR3 nucleotides are TGTGCCAGCAGCCCTAGGAGGAGCGGGAGGTCCTACAATGAGCAGTTCTTC. The entire variable domain, with the rest obtained from reference TRBV5-4 and TRBJ2-1, is as follows: ETGVTQSPTHLIKTRGQQVTLRCSSQSGHNTVSWYQQALGQGPQFIFQYYREEENGRGNFPPRFSGLQFPNYSSELNVNALELDDSALYLCASSPRRSGRSYNEQFFGPGTRLTVL.

This clone was found once. The gene calls are TRBV19 and TRBJ1-1; 9 bases align to TRBD1. Germline V gene sequence: CDR1 LNHDA, CDR2 SQIVND (reference sequence). Unmatched junction bases numbered 5, after V lost 6 bases and J lost 0 bases. The CDR3 has 15 residues. The chain's CDR3 is CASRDRGDLNTEAFF. The CDR3 coding sequence is TGTGCCAGTAGGGACAGGGGAGATTTGAACACTGAAGCTTTCTTT.